This paragraph covers one TCR beta chain sequence. The V gene lost 7 bases and the J gene lost 8 bases, with 12 bases spanning the gap. The CDR3 contains 11 residues. Germline loops: CDR1 SGHDT, CDR2 YYEEEE. The sample originates from a study of low-dose radiotherapy and immunotherapy resistance in tumors. Overall study context: Doses of 0.5 Gy per fraction every 2 weeks, totaling 6.5 Gy, went to Cohort 1.

With TRAV- and TRBV-specific primers, first-strand cDNA was made, covering the alpha and beta chains. Over about 19 PCR cycles, TCRs were amplified from a constant-region primer and V-primer adapter. One entry per CDR3 protein, called by TCRdb with MiXCR from the reads. Of roughly 13,000 distinct CDR3 sequences in the sample, approximately 61% were seen once. The donors' regimen was nivolumab, ipilimumab, aspirin, low-dose cyclophosphamide and low-dose radiotherapy. The receptor was derived from a human donor with advanced metastatic prostate, ovarian, gallbladder or colorectal cancer (not recorded which). This table probably holds off-target reads from a library built for another chain. J is TRBJ1-2 and V is TRBV5-6; D unresolved. CDR3 sequence (DNA): TGTGCCAGCCGGTATGCCAGCGGCTACACCTTC. Translating it yields CASRYASGYTF.